A single sample gave rise to the 22 T cell receptor beta chains below, sequenced in a study of T cells in Graves' hyperthyroidism and ophthalmopathy. TCR beta CDR3 regions were amplified from RNA transcripts. The TCR CDR3 was amplified in a first-round RT-PCR using the HTBI primer set. MiXCR, applied by TCRdb to the multiplex PCR reads, yields one record per CDR3 protein. The table includes roughly 380,000 distinct CDR3 sequences, roughly an eighth detected once. The sample consisted of blood. The source of these receptors is a woman between 18 and 29 years old with Graves' hyperthyroidism.

This clonotype was seen repeatedly, ten times or more. The chain recombines TRBV4-1 with TRBJ1-5, with a tentative D call TRBD1 (6 bases). The germline V gene has CDR1 MGHRA and CDR2 YSYEKL. The length of the CDR3 is 17 residues. Trimming took 1 base from V and 2 from J, leaving 15 bases between them. The CDR3 protein is CASSQVGAGAGNQPQHF. In nucleotides, the CDR3 is TGCGCCAGCAGCCAAGTTGGGGCAGGGGCGGGCAATCAGCCCCAGCATTTT.

This clonotype was counted ten times or more. The rearrangement joins TRBV7-8 to TRBJ2-7, with D unclear. The CDR3 sequence is 13 residues long. Deletions cut 1 base from V and 7 bases from J, with 11 bases between. The germline V gene encodes CDR1 SGHVS and CDR2 FQNEAQ. The CDR3 coding sequence is TGTGCCAGCAGCTTAGGGACCACATGGGAGCAGTACTTC. Encoded protein: CASSLGTTWEQYF. The full variable domain, with the rest looked up from reference TRBV7-8 and TRBJ2-7, is GAGVSQSPRYKVAKRGQDVALRCDPISGHVSLFWYQQALGQGPEFLTYFQNEAQLDKSGLPSDRFFAERPEGSVSTLKIQRTQQEDSAVYLCASSLGTTWEQYFGPGTRLTVT.

The V and J genes are TRBV9 and TRBJ1-1; D uncertain. Per germline, CDR1 SGDLS and CDR2 YYNGEE. The CDR3 is made up of 15 amino acids. V lost 0 bases, J lost 3 bases, and 12 bases lay in between. The CDR3 loop reads CASSVEGSGDTEAFF. The CDR3 DNA sequence: TGTGCCAGCAGCGTAGAGGGCTCAGGAGACACTGAAGCTTTCTTT.

This clonotype was counted at least ten times. The chain carries TRBV15 and TRBJ2-1; 8 bases map to TRBD2. CDR1 is LNHNV, CDR2 YYDKDF, per germline (reference sequence). Trimming cost V 5 bases and J 8 bases; bases outside gene matches: 8. This CDR3 spans 14 amino acids. In DNA, the CDR3 is TGTGCCACCAGCCCTAAGCGGGAGAGGGATGAGCAGTTCTTC. This translates into CATSPKRERDEQFF.

In this sample, this clonotype turned up a few times. J is TRBJ1-1 and V is TRBV19; tentative D call: TRBD1 (5 bases). Trimming took off 7 bases at V and 1 base at J, with 10 bases between the two ends. The V gene's germline CDR1 is LNHDA and CDR2 SQIVND (reference sequence). The length of the CDR3 is 13 residues. CDR3 bases: TGTGCCAGTAAAAAGACAGCGAACACTGAAGCTTTCTTT. This encodes CASKKTANTEAFF.

This clonotype showed up many times. V and J are TRBV28 and TRBJ2-1; 11 nucleotides line up with TRBD2. The junction had 11 bases not matched to a gene; V was cut back by 4 bases and J by 0 bases. The CDR3 sequence is 19 residues long. CDR1 is MDHEN, CDR2 SYDVKM, per germline. CDR3 DNA: TGTGCCAGCAGTTCGGTAGCGGGAGGGTTGGGAACCTCCTACAATGAGCAGTTCTTC. Its protein is CASSSVAGGLGTSYNEQFF.

This sequence joins TRBV6-5 and TRBJ2-3, with 11 bases that match TRBD1. The CDR3 loop spans 17 amino acids. The germline CDR1 and CDR2 sequences are MNHEY and SVGAGI. V lost 0 bases to trimming and J lost 5 bases; unmatched junction nucleotides: 7. CDR3 in DNA: TGTGCCAGCAGTTACTCTGGGACAGGGGGATTCGGAGATACGCAGTATTTT. Its protein is CASSYSGTGGFGDTQYF.

Ten or more counts support this clonotype. V usage is TRBV7-2 and J usage is TRBJ1-4; TRBD1 might be the D (6 bases). The CDR3 runs to 13 residues. CDR1 is SGHTA and CDR2 is FQGNSA in the germline V gene. Between the trimmed V and J ends, which lost 5 bases and 8 bases, there was a span of 12 bases. The CDR3 DNA follows: TGTGCCAGCAGCATGAACAGGGCGGAAAAACTGTTTTTT. Residues: CASSMNRAEKLFF.

The table lists this clonotype with a few counts. The chain joins TRBV7-2 to TRBJ2-7; D gene uncertain. The V end was cut by 1 base, the J end by 6 bases, with 10 bases between. Germline V gene data show CDR1 as SGHTA and CDR2 as FQGNSA. The CDR3 has 13 residues. Written as DNA, the CDR3 is TGTGCCAGCAGCTTAGGTACGGAGAGCGAGCAGTACTTC. As protein: CASSLGTESEQYF.

This clonotype was seen a handful of times. This chain uses TRBV5-4 with TRBJ2-4; TRBD1 might be the D (5 bases). The germline gives CDR1 SGHNT, CDR2 YYREEE (reference sequence). The CDR3 length is 17 residues. Trimming shortened V by 0 bases and J by 1 base, and 14 bases separated the two germline ends. CDR3 DNA sequence: TGTGCCAGCAGCTTGGTCGGACATAGTCAGGCCAAAAACATTCAGTACTTC. Translated, it gives CASSLVGHSQAKNIQYF. Based on the CDR3 plus reference TRBV5-4 and TRBJ2-4, the full variable domain is ETGVTQSPTHLIKTRGQQVTLRCSSQSGHNTVSWYQQALGQGPQFIFQYYREEENGRGNFPPRFSGLQFPNYSSELNVNALELDDSALYLCASSLVGHSQAKNIQYFGAGTRLSVL.

At least ten counts were recorded for this clonotype. This chain connects TRBV20-1 to TRBJ2-1, with 8 bases aligning to TRBD2. Germline V gives CDR1 DFQATT, CDR2 SNEGSKA (reference sequence). The CDR3 has 14 amino acids. With 5 bases clipped from V and 4 bases from J, the junction kept 7 bases outside the gene matches. The CDR3 loop is CSAPAGEPYNEQFF. DNA of the CDR3: TGCAGTGCTCCAGCGGGAGAACCGTACAATGAGCAGTTCTTC.

This clonotype appeared many times. DNA of the CDR3: TGTGCCTGGAAGGGTGAAAGGGAAACAGATACGCAGTATTTT. It translates to CAWKGERETDTQYF. The V call is TRBV30, the J call TRBJ2-3; no clear D. This CDR3 comprises 14 residues. With 4 bases removed from V and 3 bases from J, the gap between germline ends came to 14 bases. From germline, CDR1 is GTSNPN and CDR2 SVGIG (reference sequence).

This clonotype was found a few times. The chain is built from TRBV12-5 and TRBJ1-2, with no clear D. CDR1 and CDR2 from the germline V gene are LGHNT and FRNRAP. This CDR3 has 13 amino acids. Trimming pared 3 bases from V and 5 bases from J, leaving 10 bases between. The CDR3 DNA sequence: TGTGCTAGTGGTTTAGCCGGGAATTATGGCTACACCTTC. Amino acids: CASGLAGNYGYTF.

This clonotype was detected many times. This chain joins TRBV6-4 and TRBJ2-3, with 13 bases aligning to TRBD2. Germline V gene lookup returns CDR1 MRHNA and CDR2 SNTAGT. The CDR3 spans 15 residues. After removal of 5 bases from V and 5 bases from J, the junction contained 4 bases not matched to a gene. The CDR3 sequence: CASSRTSGSGDTQYF. CDR3 DNA: TGTGCCAGCAGTAGGACTAGCGGGAGTGGAGATACGCAGTATTTT.

This clonotype was recorded a few times. This could be a read error, since a much larger clone is one nucleotide away. The CDR3 sequence: CASSGWTGSSYGYTF. As DNA, the CDR3 is TGTGCCAGCAGTGGGTGGACAGGCTCTTCCTATGGCTACACCTTC. This chain uses TRBV6-1 with TRBJ1-2, with 7 bases identical to TRBD1. The CDR3 sequence is 15 residues long. Per germline, CDR1 MNHNS and CDR2 SASEGT. The ends lost 4 bases at V and 4 bases at J; junction bases unmatched: 9.

This clonotype was seen repeatedly, ten times or more. V usage is TRBV5-1 and J usage is TRBJ2-7; TRBD1 matches at 12 bases. The CDR3 consists of 15 residues. After removal of 3 bases from V and 5 bases from J, the junction contained 6 bases not matched to a gene. From germline, CDR1 is SGHRS and CDR2 YFSETQ. This CDR3 reads CASSSAGQGANEQYF. CDR3 coding DNA: TGCGCCAGCAGCTCGGCGGGACAGGGGGCAAACGAGCAGTACTTC.

This clonotype was seen more than once but under ten times. The chain is built from TRBV5-4 and TRBJ2-7; D is possibly TRBD2 (5 bases). The CDR3 has 13 amino acids. V was cut by 1 base and J by 5 bases, with 10 bases left in between. CDR1 is SGHNT and CDR2 is YYREEE in the germline V gene (reference sequence). The CDR3, as DNA: TGTGCCAGCAGCTTGTCCGGGGTCAACGAGCAGTACTTC. It is translated as CASSLSGVNEQYF.

In this sample, this clonotype turned up many times. This sequence joins TRBV6-1 and TRBJ2-7, with D possibly TRBD2 on 5 matching bases. The CDR3 totals 16 residues. In germline, CDR1 is MNHNS, CDR2 SASEGT. Trimming took 4 bases from V and 0 from J, leaving 16 bases between them. The CDR3: CASSGAFMGASYEQYF. In DNA form, the CDR3 reads TGTGCCAGCAGTGGAGCTTTTATGGGAGCCTCCTACGAGCAGTACTTC.

This clonotype was seen a handful of times. J is TRBJ2-2 and V is TRBV14; TRBD1 aligns across 8 bases. Per the germline V gene, CDR1 is SGHDN and CDR2 is FVKESK. Trimming at V came to 4 bases and at J to 7 bases, leaving 5 bases not matched to a gene. This CDR3 contains 14 residues. The CDR3 sequence: CASSPRTGSGELFF. The DNA for the CDR3 is TGTGCCAGCAGCCCACGGACAGGGAGCGGGGAGCTGTTTTTT.

CDR3 region: CASSSTGINQPQHF. In DNA form, the CDR3 reads TGCGCCAGCAGCTCTACCGGGATCAATCAGCCCCAGCATTTT. The V call is TRBV5-1, the J call TRBJ1-5; no clear D. Deletions cut 3 bases from V and 3 bases from J, with 10 bases between. The V gene's germline CDR1 is SGHRS and CDR2 YFSETQ. The length of the CDR3 is 14 residues.

This clonotype was detected many times. V usage is TRBV3-1 and J usage is TRBJ1-1, with D perhaps TRBD1 (5 bases). CDR1 is LGHDT, CDR2 YNNKEL, per germline (reference sequence). With 1 base removed from V and 3 bases from J, the gap between germline ends came to 9 bases. CDR3 length: 14 residues. CDR3 sequence reads: CASSQVQGDTEAFF. The CDR3 DNA follows: TGTGCCAGCAGCCAAGTTCAGGGCGACACTGAAGCTTTCTTT.

This clonotype was counted many times. The rearrangement uses TRBV6-1 and TRBJ1-5; 7 nucleotides agree with TRBD1. Germline V gene lookup returns CDR1 MNHNS and CDR2 SASEGT. The CDR3 contains 14 residues. V trimming: 7 bases; J trimming: 4 bases; junction bases outside the gene matches: 7. The CDR3 protein is CASKPGQFNQPQHF. CDR3 DNA sequence: TGTGCCAGCAAGCCGGGACAGTTTAATCAGCCCCAGCATTTT.